This T cell receptor (beta chain) came from a study of post-analysis software for immune sequencing data. Unique molecular identifiers tagged the TCR beta cDNA libraries. TCRdb fed the PCR reads into MiXCR, producing one record per CDR3 protein. The repertoire has around 710,000 distinct CDR3 sequences, 46% of them found once; the top ten carry roughly 4.4%. The CDR3 is 17 residues long. The V gene's germline CDR1 is SGDLS and CDR2 YYNGEE. The ends lost 5 bases at V and 3 bases at J; junction bases unmatched: 12. Study-wide findings and caveats: Patients used about 5 TRBV segments, including TRBV5-6, TRBV5-1 and TRBV20-1, more often than controls. For normalized Chao1 diversity, multiple sclerosis patients scored significantly lower than controls did.

In this sample, this clonotype turned up a few times. Its cognate antigen is unknown. The sequenced sample consisted of blood. This TCR was sampled from a girl aged 10-17 years with multiple sclerosis. The chain joins TRBV9 to TRBJ2-1; TRBD2 agrees at 9 bases. Here the CDR3 DNA reads TGTGCCAGCAGTGGGGGGGTAGCGGGAGAAAACTACAATGAGCAGTTCTTC. It yields the protein CASSGGVAGENYNEQFF.